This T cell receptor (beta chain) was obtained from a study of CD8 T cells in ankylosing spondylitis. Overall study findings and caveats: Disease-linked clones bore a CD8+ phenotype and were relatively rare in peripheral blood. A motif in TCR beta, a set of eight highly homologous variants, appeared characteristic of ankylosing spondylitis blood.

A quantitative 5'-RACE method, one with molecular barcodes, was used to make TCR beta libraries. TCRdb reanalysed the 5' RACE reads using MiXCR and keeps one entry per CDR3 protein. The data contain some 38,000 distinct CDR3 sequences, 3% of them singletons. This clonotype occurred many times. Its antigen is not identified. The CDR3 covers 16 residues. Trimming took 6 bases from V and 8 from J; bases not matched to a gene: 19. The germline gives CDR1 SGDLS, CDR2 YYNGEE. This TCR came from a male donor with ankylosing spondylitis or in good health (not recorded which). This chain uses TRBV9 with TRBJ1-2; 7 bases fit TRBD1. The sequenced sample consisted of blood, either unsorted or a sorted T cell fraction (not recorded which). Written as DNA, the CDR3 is TGTGCCAGCACCAGCGTAGGTTCGTGGCAGGGGGGAGGCTACACCTTC. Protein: CASTSVGSWQGGGYTF. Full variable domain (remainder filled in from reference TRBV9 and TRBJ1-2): DSGVTQTPKHLITATGQRVTLRCSPRSGDLSVYWYQQSLDQGLQFLIQYYNGEERAKGNILERFSAQQFPDLHSELNLSSLELGDSALYFCASTSVGSWQGGGYTFGSGTRLTVV.